Below are 23 T cell receptor beta chains sequenced from a single sample in a study of shared clonotypes between healthy human individuals. Naive CD8 cells comprised CD45RO-negative, CCR7-positively selected cells, excluding terminally differentiated effector memory CD45RA+ cells. Assay used: immunoSEQ multiplex PCR; TCRdb lists only in-frame clones, some missing. The data hold under 1 million clones, with about 96% observed a single time. Sequencing input: naive CD8+ T cells sorted from blood. These receptors were taken from a man under 40 in good health.

CDR3 in amino acids: CASSPGLASGYEQYF. The DNA for the CDR3 is TGTGCCAGCAGTCCGGGACTAGCTTCGGGCTACGAGCAGTACTTC. This chain connects TRBV28 to TRBJ2-7; 9 positions match TRBD2. Germline V gene sequence: CDR1 MDHEN, CDR2 SYDVKM. V dropped 5 bases and J dropped 3; count of bases not matched to a gene: 8. The CDR3 contains 15 residues.

The rearrangement uses TRBV29-1 and TRBJ2-3, with D perhaps TRBD1 (6 bases). The CDR3 length is 15 residues. Germline CDR1 and CDR2: SQVTM and ANQGSEA. V lost 7 bases and J 4 bases, leaving 21 bases between the germline ends. CDR3 loop: CSGGPQDRIPDTQYF. The CDR3 nucleotides are TGCAGCGGCGGGCCCCAGGACAGAATTCCAGATACGCAGTATTTT.

The chain links TRBV14 to TRBJ1-2, with a weak D call TRBD1 (5 bases). The germline gives CDR1 SGHDN, CDR2 FVKESK. V was cut by 1 base and J by 0 bases, with 12 bases left in between. This CDR3 has 16 amino acids. This chain's CDR3 is CASSQVDSSANYGYTF. The CDR3 DNA follows: TGTGCCAGCAGCCAAGTCGACAGCTCAGCTAACTATGGCTACACCTTC.

The J gene is TRBJ2-1, the V gene TRBV29-1; 7 bases map to TRBD1. J was trimmed by 2 bases and V by 4 bases; bases with no gene match: 11. Germline lookup yields CDR1 SQVTM and CDR2 ANQGSEA. CDR3 length equals 16 residues. The CDR3 DNA is TGCAGCGTTGTTTTTTTTGTCAGGGGGACCTACAATGAGCAGTTCTTC. Protein product: CSVVFFVRGTYNEQFF.

The chain recombines TRBV19 with TRBJ2-7; TRBD1 matches 7 bases. In germline, CDR1 is LNHDA, CDR2 SQIVND (reference sequence). After removal of 4 bases from V and 1 base from J, the junction contained 4 bases not matched to a gene. CDR3 length equals 14 residues. The CDR3 sequence: CASSRTGQSYEQYF. Here the CDR3 DNA reads TGTGCCAGTAGTAGGACAGGACAATCCTACGAGCAGTACTTC.

V usage is TRBV12-5 and J usage is TRBJ2-1; D possibly uses TRBD1 or TRBD2 (5 bases each). The CDR3 spans 15 residues. Per the germline V gene, CDR1 is LGHNT and CDR2 is FRNRAP. V lost 8 bases and J lost 5, with 19 bases in between. The CDR3 reads CASRPPRGENNEQFF. DNA of the CDR3: TGTGCTAGTCGGCCCCCCCGAGGGGAAAACAATGAGCAGTTCTTC.

CDR3 in DNA: TGTGCCAGCAGCTTCAGGGCAGGTCACAATCAGCCCCAGCATTTT. This translates into CASSFRAGHNQPQHF. The genes are TRBV5-6 and TRBJ1-5; maybe TRBD1 (5 bases). CDR3 size: 15 residues. CDR1 and CDR2 from the germline V gene are SGHDT and YYEEEE. Trimming cost V 2 bases and J 3 bases, with 12 bases left between them.

The chain recombines TRBV7-9 with TRBJ2-1; 8 bases agree with TRBD2. The germline V gene encodes CDR1 SEHNR and CDR2 FQNEAQ (reference sequence). The ends lost 4 bases at V and 8 bases at J; junction bases unmatched: 10. This CDR3 contains 15 residues. This CDR3 is CASSSVGTSVDEQFF. Here the CDR3 DNA reads TGTGCCAGCAGCTCCGTTGGGACTAGTGTCGATGAGCAGTTCTTC.

The V call is TRBV9, the J call TRBJ2-7; D may correspond to TRBD1 or TRBD2 (5 bases each). V gave up 4 bases and J gave up 3 bases, with 17 bases separating them. Germline-derived CDR1 and CDR2 are SGDLS and YYNGEE. CDR3 size: 15 residues. CDR3: CASSLLRDGYYEQYF. The CDR3 DNA sequence: TGTGCCAGCAGCCTTCTCCGGGACGGATACTACGAGCAGTACTTC.

This chain uses TRBV4-1 with TRBJ2-1; 8 bases map to TRBD1. Trimming removed 2 bases from V and 4 bases from J; junction bases left unmatched: 13. CDR1 and CDR2 (germline): MGHRA, YSYEKL. The CDR3 contains 18 residues. CDR3 coding DNA: TGCGCCAGCAGCCAATTACTACTCGGACAGGGTAATTACAATGAGCAGTTCTTC. Its translation: CASSQLLLGQGNYNEQFF.

This chain links TRBV5-5 with TRBJ1-2; 7 nucleotides line up with TRBD1. The germline CDR1 and CDR2 sequences are SGHKS and YYEKEE (reference sequence). There are 15 residues in the CDR3. Germline trimming cut 1 base from V and 4 bases from J; bases unmatched to any gene: 7. This CDR3 reads CASSLLPGQIYGYTF. Written as DNA, the CDR3 is TGTGCCAGCAGCTTGCTACCGGGACAGATCTATGGCTACACCTTC.

The chain links TRBV7-8 to TRBJ2-1, with 8 positions matching TRBD2. After removal of 6 bases from V and 1 base from J, the junction contained 5 bases not matched to a gene. Germline V gene sequence: CDR1 SGHVS, CDR2 FQNEAQ. This CDR3 region has 15 residues. CDR3 loop: CASRMREVSYNEQFF. The CDR3 nucleotides are TGTGCCAGCAGGATGCGGGAGGTGTCCTACAATGAGCAGTTCTTC.

The V call is TRBV5-1, the J call TRBJ1-4; D is perhaps TRBD1 (5 bases). Between the trimmed V and J ends, which lost 2 bases and 6 bases, there was a span of 11 bases. Germline V CDR1 and CDR2: SGHRS, YFSETQ. The CDR3 is made up of 14 amino acids. The CDR3 DNA sequence: TGCGCCAGCAGCTTTCAGGGTTTTGATGAAAAACTGTTTTTT. Amino acids: CASSFQGFDEKLFF.

The chain couples TRBV29-1 to TRBJ2-1; 7 bases match TRBD2. Germline-derived CDR1 and CDR2 are SQVTM and ANQGSEA. This CDR3 contains 15 residues. V trimming: 6 bases; J trimming: 4 bases; junction bases outside the gene matches: 12. Here the CDR3 reads CSVATYQRGYNEQFF. CDR3 nucleotide sequence: TGCAGCGTCGCCACGTACCAGCGGGGTTACAATGAGCAGTTCTTC.

The V gene is TRBV7-9, the J gene TRBJ2-1; 7 nucleotides align to TRBD2. CDR3 length: 16 residues. The germline CDR1 and CDR2 sequences are SEHNR and FQNEAQ (reference sequence). Losses at the gene ends were 4 bases for V and 7 bases for J; bases not matched to a gene: 13. The chain's CDR3 is CASSSDSAGVRNEQFF. The DNA of the CDR3 is TGTGCCAGCAGCTCCGATTCGGCGGGAGTTCGTAATGAGCAGTTCTTC. The entire variable domain, with the rest obtained from reference TRBV7-9 and TRBJ2-1, is as follows: DTGVSQNPRHKITKRGQNVTFRCDPISEHNRLYWYRQTLGQGPEFLTYFQNEAQLEKSRLLSDRFSAERPKGSFSTLEIQRTEQGDSAMYLCASSSDSAGVRNEQFFGPGTRLTVL.

On this clone itself: At one boundary the junction diverges from the germline segment, which might be a read error. The V and J genes are TRBV13 and TRBJ2-1; D possibly uses TRBD1 or TRBD2 (5 bases each). The CDR3 totals 15 residues. CDR1 is PRHDT and CDR2 is FYEKMQ in the germline V gene (reference sequence). The CDR3 spells CASSLGGRVDNEQFF. The CDR3 DNA sequence: TGTGCCAGCAGCCTAGGAGGCAGGGTGGACAATGAGCAGTTCTTC.

J is TRBJ2-7 and V is TRBV28; the D is unclear. The ends were cut back, 2 bases at V and 1 base at J, with 18 bases in the middle. CDR3 size: 17 residues. Germline CDR1 and CDR2: MDHEN and SYDVKM. DNA of the CDR3: TGTGCCAGCAGTTTAAGGTCGGGCTACCGAGAGTCCTACGAGCAGTACTTC. Translated: CASSLRSGYRESYEQYF.

The chain employs TRBV7-9 and TRBJ1-1; no firm D call. Per the germline V gene, CDR1 is SEHNR and CDR2 is FQNEAQ (reference sequence). Trimming pared 4 bases from V and 1 base from J, leaving 22 bases between. The CDR3 is made up of 18 amino acids. The CDR3 bases are TGTGCCAGCAGCTCCGTAGGAGCCGGATGGGGAGAGAACACTGAAGCTTTCTTT. It specifies CASSSVGAGWGENTEAFF.

The chain employs TRBV7-3 and TRBJ2-2; D is possibly TRBD2 (5 bases). The CDR3 extends over 12 amino acids. The ends were cut back, 7 bases at V and 8 bases at J, with 11 bases in the middle. Per germline, CDR1 SGHTA and CDR2 FQGTGA. The CDR3 reads CASISAEGELFF. DNA for the CDR3: TGTGCCAGCATTTCAGCGGAGGGGGAGCTGTTTTTT.

The chain recombines TRBV14 with TRBJ1-1, with 10 bases aligning to TRBD1. CDR3 size: 17 residues. Germline V gene sequence: CDR1 SGHDN, CDR2 FVKESK. The junction had 14 bases not matched to a gene; V was cut back by 4 bases and J by 6 bases. The CDR3 loop is CASSPDRGPSGGAEAFF. Here the CDR3 DNA reads TGTGCCAGCAGCCCAGACAGGGGGCCCAGTGGTGGTGCTGAAGCTTTCTTT.

This chain joins TRBV10-2 and TRBJ1-4; D may be TRBD1 (5 bases). The CDR3 totals 15 residues. Per germline, CDR1 WSHSY and CDR2 SAAADI. V gave up 8 bases and J gave up 1 base, with 14 bases separating them. CDR3 amino acids: CASQSGEVTNEKLFF. The CDR3 nucleotides are TGCGCCAGCCAATCGGGGGAGGTAACTAATGAAAAACTGTTTTTT.

This chain joins TRBV27 and TRBJ1-1; D gene unclear. V was pared by 1 base and J by 1 base, with 7 bases between. CDR3 length equals 14 residues. Germline-derived CDR1 and CDR2 are MNHEY and SMNVEV (reference sequence). CDR3 DNA: TGTGCCAGCAGTTTATTAGGGCAGAACACTGAAGCTTTCTTT. Amino acid sequence: CASSLLGQNTEAFF.

The V gene is TRBV7-3, the J gene TRBJ2-1, with TRBD2 matching 9 bases. V dropped 4 bases and J dropped 7; count of bases not matched to a gene: 5. The CDR3 is 14 amino acids. The germline gives CDR1 SGHTA, CDR2 FQGTGA. The CDR3 reads CASSWVSGSNEQFF. The CDR3 DNA sequence: TGTGCCAGCAGCTGGGTTAGCGGGAGTAATGAGCAGTTCTTC.